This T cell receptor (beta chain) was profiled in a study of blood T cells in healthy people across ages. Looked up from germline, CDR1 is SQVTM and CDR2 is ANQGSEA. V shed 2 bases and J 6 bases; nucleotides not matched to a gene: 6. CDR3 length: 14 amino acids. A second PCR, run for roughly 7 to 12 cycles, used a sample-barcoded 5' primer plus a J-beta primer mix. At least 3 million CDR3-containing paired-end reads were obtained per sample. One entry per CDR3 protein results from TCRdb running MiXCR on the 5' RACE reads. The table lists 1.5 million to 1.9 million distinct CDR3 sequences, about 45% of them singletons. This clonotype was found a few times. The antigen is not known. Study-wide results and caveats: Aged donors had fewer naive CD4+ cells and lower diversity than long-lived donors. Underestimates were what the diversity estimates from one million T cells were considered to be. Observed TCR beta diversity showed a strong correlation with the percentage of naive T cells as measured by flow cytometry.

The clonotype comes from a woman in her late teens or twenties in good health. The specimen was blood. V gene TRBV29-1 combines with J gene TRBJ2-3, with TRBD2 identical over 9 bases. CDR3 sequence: CSVELETSGDTQYF. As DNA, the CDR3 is TGCAGCGTTGAATTGGAGACTAGCGGCGATACGCAGTATTTT.